This T cell receptor (beta chain) is from a study of T-cell memory formation after mild COVID-19. Study findings and constraints: Pre-infection memory contained some responding clones, which suggested that cross-reactive memory had joined.

CDR1 and CDR2 from the germline V gene are KGHDR and SFDVKD. The CDR3 runs 14 residues. The V gene end was trimmed by 9 bases and the J gene end by 1 base; junction bases not matched to a gene: 7. The TCR alpha and TCR beta cDNA libraries, bearing sample barcodes and UMIs, were generated by 5'RACE using constant-segment primers. TCRdb itself ran the 5' RACE reads through MiXCR, one entry per CDR3 protein. The top ten hold 2.5% to 3.5% of the sample, which has some 160,000 distinct CDR3 sequences, 10% to 15% seen once. On this clonotype: The target antigen is unknown.

This TCR was sampled from a man aged 18 to 29 who had mild COVID-19 (a few samples of this study predate the infection). Cell type and time point are not known. Sequenced sample: PBMCs or a T cell subset sorted from them (not recorded which). This chain connects TRBV24-1 to TRBJ1-1, with 7 positions matching TRBD1. The CDR3 protein is CATLDRAPNTEAFF. CDR3 in DNA: TGTGCCACCTTAGACAGGGCACCGAACACTGAAGCTTTCTTT.